This TCR beta chain was captured in a study of T cell responses to AZD1222 COVID-19 vaccine. As for the study in general: Pooling covered second doses at about 4 or about 12 weeks.

Here immunoSEQ multiplex PCR was the method, and the copy in TCRdb shows in-frame clones only, minus some. Of 150,000 to 200,000 clones in the sample, around 90% were seen once. The study, taken as a whole, reports: Close to half of spike-specific TCRs reportedly recognize unmutated variant regions. White British donors predominated, females outnumbered males, and clonal diversity was possibly underestimated. After two AZD1222 doses, spike-specific TCR breadth and depth rose versus day 0.

As for this clone: The antigen is undetermined.

The sequenced sample was peripheral blood, obtained on day 0 of AZD1222 vaccination. This TCR came from an adult in good health.

The CDR3: CASGSSGRAWEQFF. CDR3 nucleotides: TGTGCTAGTGGTTCTAGCGGGAGGGCCTGGGAGCAGTTCTTC. This chain uses TRBV12-5 with TRBJ2-1; 12 bases agree with TRBD2. There are 14 residues in the CDR3. The V gene end was trimmed by 4 bases and the J gene end by 10 bases; junction bases not matched to a gene: 5. Germline assignment: CDR1 LGHNT and CDR2 FRNRAP.